This T cell receptor (beta chain) comes out of a study of technical replicates of blood from several donors. V gave up 6 bases and J gave up 9 bases, with 12 bases separating them. CDR3 size: 12 residues. Germline CDR1 is WNHNN and CDR2 is SYGVQD (reference sequence). TCRdb's copy holds only in-frame clones and misses some; the assay was immunoSEQ multiplex PCR. The sample lists about 75,000 clones; roughly nine tenths were seen once. The rearrangement links TRBV10-1 to TRBJ2-1; tentative D call: TRBD1 (7 bases). Sequenced sample: T cells isolated from PBMCs. The sequence was collected from a human donor in good health. Some clones in this sample may be carry-over from other donors' samples. The CDR3 reads CASSRGAGEQFF. In nucleotides, the CDR3 is TGCGCCAGCAGCAGGGGGGCTGGTGAGCAGTTCTTC.